These T cell receptor beta chains were read from a single sample in a study of T cell responses to AZD1222 COVID-19 vaccine. The table came from immunoSEQ multiplex PCR; TCRdb's copy has only in-frame clones and leaves some out. Counted here are 100,000 to 150,000 clones, nearly 95% occurring once; the ten biggest clones make up 5% to 5.5%. The sequencing here drew on peripheral blood, taken on day 0 of AZD1222 vaccination. The source of these receptors is an adult in good health. Both conserved end residues are trimmed from each CDR3. For some rows the clone size is stated as once, few or many, or as a class when expanded; others skip it.

TRBV12-3/TRBV12-4 . ASSFRRPHEQY
TRBV5-5 . ASSLTLAEETQY
TRBV7-2 . ASSYRTSGNNEQF
TRBV5-5 . ASSFSFRQGTTDTQY
TRBV4-1 . ASSQEVGDSGEKLF
TRBV10-3 . AISESGRANTEAFFGQGTREAF
TRBV6-1 . ASSEKLVNQPQH
TRBV19 . ASIQGPYQPQH
TRBV5-4 . ASSTRTGTNYGYT
TRBV7-8 . ASSLGILSNQPQH
TRBV30 . AWNPGETF
TRBV18 . ASSPGLAGEQY
TRBV30 . AWAQGTGSKQPQH
TRBV6-2/TRBV6-3 . ASSPLTATQPQH
TRBV6-5 . ASSTPGTGDEKLF
TRBV19 . ATTGGEGSRGYT
TRBV3-1/TRBV3-2 . ASSLGLDEQY
TRBV6-1 . ASSNDRVGYTEAF
TRBV15 . ATSRDRGVNQPQH
TRBV9 . ASSVGTFMNTEAF
TRBV12-3/TRBV12-4 . ASSPTSNEQF
TRBV6-2/TRBV6-3 . ASSYDPASGGNTGELF
TRBV30 once AWSVRGVWGSRDSPLH